This record looks at one TCR beta chain sequence and its context. The data were taken from a study of blood T cells in healthy people across ages. Next came a second PCR, run for about 7 to 12 cycles, which used a sample-barcoded 5' primer along with a J-beta primer mix. In TCRdb, the 5' RACE reads were re-called with MiXCR into one record per CDR3 protein. The data contain approximately 730,000 distinct CDR3 sequences, roughly 41% of them singletons. After removal of 2 bases from V and 2 bases from J, the junction contained 8 bases not matched to a gene. The CDR3 runs 17 residues. Germline-derived CDR1 and CDR2 are MNHEY and SVGEGT.

The receptor's source is a woman aged 55-69 years in good health. The sequenced sample consisted of blood. The rearrangement joins TRBV6-2 or TRBV6-3 to TRBJ2-1; TRBD2 agrees at 8 bases. This CDR3 reads CASSYGEREPPYNEQFF. The DNA for the CDR3 is TGTGCCAGCAGTTACGGAGAGCGGGAGCCCCCCTACAATGAGCAGTTCTTC.